This T cell receptor beta chain originates from a study of blood T cell repertoires in COVID-19. Looking at the study overall: Sample material is recorded as cDNA or gDNA derived from T cells, B-cell-depleted T cells, or PBMCs.

J was trimmed by 2 bases and V by 7 bases; bases with no gene match: 5. The germline V gene encodes CDR1 SGHTA and CDR2 FQGNSA. CDR3 length equals 14 residues. This clone has more than one count but fewer than ten. TCRdb's copy holds only in-frame clones and misses some; the assay was immunoSEQ multiplex PCR. Of about 140,000 clones listed, around 87% were seen once; the top ten hold under 6.5%. Input material: peripheral blood. This rearrangement joins TRBV7-2 to TRBJ1-2; TRBD1 matches 9 bases. This TCR derives from a human donor in a cohort sampled during active COVID-19. The CDR3 bases are TGTGCCAGCAAAAGGGGACAGGGAAACTATGGCTACACCTTC. Its protein product is CASKRGQGNYGYTF. The variable domain in full, with the rest retrieved from reference TRBV7-2 and TRBJ1-2, is GAGVSQSPSNKVTEKGKDVELRCDPISGHTALYWYRQSLGQGLEFLIYFQGNSAPDKSGLPSDRFSAERTGGSVSTLTIQRTQQEDSAVYLCASKRGQGNYGYTFGSGTRLTVV.